The entry below gives a single TCR beta chain sequence along with its context. Its antigen is not identified. The data stem from a study of monozygotic twins with inflammatory bowel disease. Both the TCRalpha cDNA and the TCRbeta cDNA were taken through two nested PCRs, lasting around 15 and 9 cycles. From the 5' RACE reads, TCRdb lists one entry per CDR3 protein and no DNA. The table gives approximately 400,000 distinct CDR3 sequences; the top ten clones make up roughly 2.5% of it. Study-wide points: A reduction in TCRbeta diversity (inverse Simpson) was seen in IBD patients relative to healthy co-twins.

Per the germline V gene, CDR1 is SGHVS and CDR2 is FQNEAQ. The CDR3 runs to 15 residues. The sequenced sample consisted of blood. The clonotype comes from a human donor with ulcerative colitis or Crohn's disease, or a healthy co-twin of an affected twin (not recorded which). V gene TRBV7-8 combines with J gene TRBJ1-4; the D call from TCRdb, TRBD1, cannot be confirmed without DNA. The CDR3 sequence: CASSRWTGVNEKLFF.